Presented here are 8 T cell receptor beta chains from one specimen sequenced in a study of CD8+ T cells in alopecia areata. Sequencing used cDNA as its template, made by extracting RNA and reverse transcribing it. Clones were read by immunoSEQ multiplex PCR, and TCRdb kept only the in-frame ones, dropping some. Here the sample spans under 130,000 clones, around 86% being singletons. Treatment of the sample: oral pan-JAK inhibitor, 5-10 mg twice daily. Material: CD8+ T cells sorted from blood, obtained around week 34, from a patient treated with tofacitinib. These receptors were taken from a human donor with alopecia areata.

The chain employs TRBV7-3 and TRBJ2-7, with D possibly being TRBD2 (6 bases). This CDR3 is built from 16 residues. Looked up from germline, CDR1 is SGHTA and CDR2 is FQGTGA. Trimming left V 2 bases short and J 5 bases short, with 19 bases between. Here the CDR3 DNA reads TGTGCCAGCAGCTTAGTTCCGCTCGGGAGTGTCCACGAGCAGTACTTC. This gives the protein CASSLVPLGSVHEQYF.

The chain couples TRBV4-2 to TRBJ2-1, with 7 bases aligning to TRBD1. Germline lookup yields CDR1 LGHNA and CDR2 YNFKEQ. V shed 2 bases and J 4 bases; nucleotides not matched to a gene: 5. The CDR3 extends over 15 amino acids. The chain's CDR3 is CASSQRTGEYNEQFF. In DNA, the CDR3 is TGTGCCAGCAGCCAACGGACAGGAGAATACAATGAGCAGTTCTTC.

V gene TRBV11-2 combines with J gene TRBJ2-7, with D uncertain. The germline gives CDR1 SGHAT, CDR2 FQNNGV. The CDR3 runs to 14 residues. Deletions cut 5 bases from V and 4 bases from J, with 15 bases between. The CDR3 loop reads CASSTWADHYEQYF. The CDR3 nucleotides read TGTGCCAGCAGCACCTGGGCAGACCATTACGAGCAGTACTTC.

Written as DNA, the CDR3 is TGCGCCAGCAGAGCGGGGGGGCGCCCCGATACGCAGTATTTT. As protein: CASRAGGRPDTQYF. V and J are TRBV5-1 and TRBJ2-3, with 10 bases that match TRBD2. The CDR3 loop spans 14 amino acids. Germline lookup yields CDR1 SGHRS and CDR2 YFSETQ. V dropped 5 bases and J dropped 6; count of bases not matched to a gene: 6.

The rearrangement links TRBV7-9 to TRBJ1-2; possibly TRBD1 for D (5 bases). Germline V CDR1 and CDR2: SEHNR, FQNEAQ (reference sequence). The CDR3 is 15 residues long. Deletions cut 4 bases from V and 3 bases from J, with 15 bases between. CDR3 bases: TGTGCCAGCAGCTCCAAAGAGGGGCCGTACTATGGCTACACCTTC. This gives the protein CASSSKEGPYYGYTF.

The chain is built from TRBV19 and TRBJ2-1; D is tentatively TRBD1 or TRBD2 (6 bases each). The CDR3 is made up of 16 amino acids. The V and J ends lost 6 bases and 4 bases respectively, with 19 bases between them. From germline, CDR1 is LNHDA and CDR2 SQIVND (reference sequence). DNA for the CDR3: TGTGCCAGTAGCGTAATAGCGGAGGGGGGTTACAATGAGCAGTTCTTC. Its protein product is CASSVIAEGGYNEQFF.

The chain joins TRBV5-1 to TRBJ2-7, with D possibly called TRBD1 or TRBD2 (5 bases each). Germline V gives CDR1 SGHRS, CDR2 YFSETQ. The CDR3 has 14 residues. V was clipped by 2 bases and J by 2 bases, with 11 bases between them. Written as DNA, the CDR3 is TGCGCCAGCAGCTTTGGGGACGGGACCTACGAGCAGTACTTC. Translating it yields CASSFGDGTYEQYF. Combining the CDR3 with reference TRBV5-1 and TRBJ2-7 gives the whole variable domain KAGVTQTPRYLIKTRGQQVTLSCSPISGHRSVSWYQQTPGQGLQFLFEYFSETQRNKGNFPGRFSGRQFSNSRSEMNVSTLELGDSALYLCASSFGDGTYEQYFGPGTRLTVT.

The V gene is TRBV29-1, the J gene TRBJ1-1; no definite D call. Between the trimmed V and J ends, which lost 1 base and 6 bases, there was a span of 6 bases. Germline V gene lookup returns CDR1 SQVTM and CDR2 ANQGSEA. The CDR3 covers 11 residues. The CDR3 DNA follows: TGCAGCGTTGAAGGGGATGCTGAAGCTTTCTTT. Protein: CSVEGDAEAFF.